This is a list of T cell receptor beta chains from one sample in a study of shared clonotypes between healthy human individuals. The table came from immunoSEQ multiplex PCR; TCRdb's copy has only in-frame clones and leaves some out. The top ten clones hold over 0.8% of a sample with around 1.1 million clones, about 80% of them seen once. Sequencing was done on a sample of memory CD4+ T cells from PBMCs. These receptors were obtained from a man younger than 30 in good health. Some clones in this sample may be carry-over from other donors' samples. Both conserved end residues are part of each CDR3.

TRBV9,CASSVDQETQYF
TRBV2,CASSGGNTGELFF
TRBV7-2,CASSSGTGKTNEQFF
TRBV4-2,CASSHSVAGDYIQYF
TRBV4-1,CASSLYALAGVSGGELFF
TRBV30,CACHRGSGNTIYF
TRBV28,CASKPTLLYEQYF
TRBV7-6,CASSLGSGSGTGELFF
TRBV6-1,CASATGGYNEQFF
TRBV30,CAWSVTPIRTGSGYGYTF
TRBV2,CASRGGLAKNIQYF
TRBV6-6,CASSLFGNYGYTF
TRBV6-6,CASSTRDRVNYGYTF
TRBV2,CASSESRQKYF
TRBV4-1,CASSRVSGSSPDTQYF
TRBV6-1,CASSEGVGAAFSYEQYF
TRBV13,CASSLAATDTQYF
TRBV7-2,CASSGDRGLLYEQYF
TRBV30,CAWSRRGIGVAFF
TRBV7-2,CASSFPGGAETQYF
TRBV28,CASSFGGGADTQYF
TRBV21-1,CASSKGGAETQYF
TRBV7-9,CASSGGSNQPQHF
TRBV5-1,CASSVGRIGTGAHEQYF
TRBV6-1,CASSGTPFYEQYF
TRBV5-8,CASSLGLAGPSTDTQYF
TRBV5-1,CASSWDSSYEQYF
TRBV7-3,CASSPGSHGYTF
TRBV7-9,CASSFSGRAYEQYF
TRBV7-3,CASSAWGESSYEQYF
TRBV6-4,CASSVGTGVADTQYF
TRBV5-1,CASSLGQGTGELFF
TRBV30,CAWSVLGNRRGYGMNTEAFF
TRBV5-1,CASSPQGGDTEAFF
TRBV21-1,CASSKGCKETQYF
TRBV9,CASSVRTSEMLGANVLTF
TRBV7-9,CASSLSSGAKGNEQFF
TRBV5-1,CASSPRVFGGKSSYNEQFF
TRBV6-5,CASSRSQNYGYTF
TRBV30,CAWSPGLGEQYF
TRBV4-1,CASSQDPNQPQHF
TRBV5-1,CASSLVLAGGANVLTF
TRBV19,CASRTLSGSGETQYF
TRBV11-2,CASAKGFGEKLFF
TRBV5-4,CASSFGWGTENTEAFF
TRBV7-9,CASSLGLVQQYF
TRBV11-2,CASSRPMNTEAFF
TRBV5-8,CASRLTGRDTEAFF
TRBV5-4,CASSSGGQLSRGYTF
TRBV30,CAWNDRTLEAFF
TRBV28,CASSLGQLKGYTF
TRBV5-1,CASSLGQGGEQYF
TRBV28,CASNYRGSGANVLTF
TRBV19,CASSIGGEVYGYTF